This paragraph covers one T cell receptor (beta chain) sequence. Its antigen is not yet known. Base-call qualities are not available, and no considerably larger clone is one nucleotide away. According to the germline V gene, CDR1 reads SGHVS and CDR2 reads FQNEAQ. Compared with germline, V lacks 4 bases and J lacks 9 bases; bases without a gene match: 5. Counted from cysteine to phenylalanine, this CDR3 has 14 amino acids. CDR3 DNA is the only sequence kept; it has 42 bases, read in frame from the first base. The source of the sample is a study of radiotherapy plus CTLA-4 blockade in lung cancer (dated by TCRdb to between 2018 and 2020). A note on the overall study: Objective responses occurred in 18% of enrolled patients, and 30% to 35% achieved disease control. The paper as a whole reports these results and caveats: Increased serum interferon-beta after radiation, together with early dynamic changes in blood T cell clones, were reported to be the strongest predictors of response. After treatment with radiotherapy and ipilimumab, TCR clones that originated in tumors expanded in peripheral blood.

Focal radiation therapy combined with CTLA-4 blockade (ipilimumab) was tested in patients with chemo-refractory metastatic non-small-cell lung cancer. Preparation of the library involved the immunoSEQ multiplex PCR assay. In TCRdb, the immuneACCESS table is reduced to in-frame sequences with V and J assigned. These tables do not hold every clone; where another copy was compared, an unresolved V gene accounts for under half, and the others remain unexplained. Here the sample has over 35,000 clones; more than 70% occur a single time. The ten biggest clones cover less than 3% of the sample. The source material was peripheral blood, sampled from a patient treated with radiotherapy plus ipilimumab. The V gene is TRBV7-8 and the J gene is TRBJ1-5; 11 central nucleotides agree with TRBD1. The sequence was obtained from a human donor with non-small cell lung cancer whose response to radiotherapy plus ipilimumab could not be evaluated. CDR3 sequence: CASSSGQGERPQHF. The sequenced DNA is TGTGCCAGCAGCTCGGGACAGGGGGAAAGGCCCCAGCATTTT.